These T cell receptor beta chains were read from a single sample in a study of post-analysis software for immune sequencing data. TCRdb fed the PCR reads into MiXCR, producing one record per CDR3 protein. The data contain hundreds of thousands of distinct CDR3 sequences, roughly three fifths of them singletons. Sequencing input: blood. The source is a girl aged 2 to 9 with multiple sclerosis. Both conserved end residues are trimmed from each CDR3.

V	J	CDR3
TRBV11-2	TRBJ2-1	ASSSWYNEQF
TRBV6-1	TRBJ2-1	ASRRQGQEF
TRBV4-2	.	ASSQQGGHEQY
TRBV7-2	TRBJ2-2	ASSFRSTNTGELF
TRBV6-1	TRBJ2-5	ASSARDIEETQY
TRBV6-5	.	ANRGAGNRPYEQY
TRBV6-2/TRBV6-3	TRBJ2-1	ASSYSPSGVYNEQF
TRBV2	TRBJ2-3	ASSARGGKTDTQY
TRBV10-1	TRBJ2-1	ASSDGSGGPYNEQF
TRBV14	TRBJ1-4	ASRRDRRQCSEKLF
TRBV18	TRBJ2-3	ASSEAGSTDTQY
TRBV4-1	TRBJ1-2	ASSPDMISLGGYT
TRBV12-3/TRBV12-4	TRBJ1-2	ASSLDLEGGYT
TRBV14	TRBJ2-5	ASSLQSRETQY
TRBV7-2	TRBJ2-1	ASSPRTSGRVYEQF
TRBV20-1	TRBJ2-3	SAEDPGLTTDTQY
TRBV7-9	TRBJ1-4	ASRSGTPEKLF
TRBV29-1	TRBJ2-3	SVELAGVEDTQY
TRBV25-1	TRBJ2-1	ASSEWGASRDEQF
TRBV24-1	TRBJ2-1	ATSGLANEQF
TRBV18	TRBJ1-2	ASSPLLTGTVNYGYT
TRBV29-1	TRBJ2-5	SLRGGGETQY
TRBV12-3/TRBV12-4	TRBJ1-2	ASSTPGDYGYT
TRBV7-8	TRBJ2-3	ASSSTGQGGLGTSTDTQY
TRBV2	TRBJ1-5	ASSGPRTGGDQPQH
TRBV20-1	TRBJ1-2	SAAPLGGVGYT
TRBV7-2	TRBJ2-1	ASSFSDEQF